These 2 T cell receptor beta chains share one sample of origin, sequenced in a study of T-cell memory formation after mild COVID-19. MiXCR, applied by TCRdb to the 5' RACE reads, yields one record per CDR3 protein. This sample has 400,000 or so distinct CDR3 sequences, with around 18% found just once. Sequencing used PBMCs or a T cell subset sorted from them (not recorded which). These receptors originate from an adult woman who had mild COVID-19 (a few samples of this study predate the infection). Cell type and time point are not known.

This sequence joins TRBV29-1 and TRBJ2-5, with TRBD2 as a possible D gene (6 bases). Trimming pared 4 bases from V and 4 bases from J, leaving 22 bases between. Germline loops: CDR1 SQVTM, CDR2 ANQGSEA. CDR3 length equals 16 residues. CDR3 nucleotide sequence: TGCAGCGTTGTTGGGTCAGGACGGGAGAGGCTAGAGACCCAGTACTTC. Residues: CSVVGSGRERLETQYF.

CDR3 amino acids: CASSQVEGSTEAFF. The CDR3, as DNA: TGCGCCAGCAGCCAAGTGGAGGGGAGCACTGAAGCTTTCTTT. J is TRBJ1-1 and V is TRBV4-3; maybe TRBD1 (5 bases). The CDR3 has 14 residues. V lost 1 base and J lost 4, with 10 bases in between. CDR1 LGHNA and CDR2 YSLEER come from the germline V gene.